The clone carrying this T cell receptor beta chain was counted at least ten times. No antigen is known for it. TCRdb re-called the 5' RACE reads with MiXCR, one entry per CDR3 protein. Counted here are fewer than 30,000 distinct CDR3 sequences, 9.5% to 15% occurring once; the ten biggest clones make up over 12%. Germline V CDR1 and CDR2: MGHRA, YSYEKL. The length of the CDR3 is 15 residues. The V gene lost 2 bases and the J gene lost 5 bases, with 12 bases spanning the gap. The entry originates in a study of T-cell memory formation after mild COVID-19. Findings of the study overall: Contracting CD4+ clones were located mainly in CM and EM, and CD8+ clones in EMRA.

Material: PBMCs or a T cell subset sorted from them (not recorded which). The source is an adult woman who had mild COVID-19 (a few samples of this study predate the infection). Cell type and time point are not known. The V gene is TRBV4-1, the J gene TRBJ1-4; weak D call: TRBD1 (5 bases). In nucleotides, the CDR3 is TGCGCCAGCAGCCAATGGCGGGACCCGAATGAAAAACTGTTTTTT. It translates to CASSQWRDPNEKLFF.